The entry that follows covers one T cell receptor beta chain sequence. Its antigen is undetermined. These data belong to a study of identical twins. Study findings and constraints: Models underestimated out-of-frame TCR alpha sharing in monozygotic twins. The abundant beta clonotypes from cord blood had fewer insertions, and memory repertoires had none of this.

Each CDR3 protein gets one entry after TCRdb re-called the 5' RACE reads with MiXCR. The sample includes around 1.7 million distinct CDR3 sequences, 25% to 35% of them seen just once. Sequenced: cord blood. The receptor was derived from a newborn girl in good health.

The CDR3 is CASSYSGGGDSYEQYF. In DNA, the CDR3 is TGTGCCAGCAGTTACTCCGGGGGGGGCGACTCCTACGAGCAGTACTTC. The genes are TRBV6-5 and TRBJ2-7; 8 bases are a match to TRBD2. The V gene end was trimmed by 0 bases and the J gene end by 0 bases; junction bases not matched to a gene: 4. This CDR3 spans 16 amino acids. The germline V gene has CDR1 MNHEY and CDR2 SVGAGI.